The 28 T cell receptor beta chains below were found in one sample sequenced in a study of blood T cell repertoires in COVID-19. TCRdb's copy holds only in-frame clones and misses some; the assay was immunoSEQ multiplex PCR. The table lists some 180,000 clones, roughly 82% of them singletons. Material: peripheral blood. These receptors all stem from a woman aged 55-70 years with COVID-19, enrolled during active disease.

The genes are TRBV20-1 and TRBJ1-1, with D maybe TRBD1 (6 bases). Trimming left V 3 bases short and J 7 bases short, with 12 bases between. There are 12 residues in the CDR3. In germline, CDR1 is DFQATT, CDR2 SNEGSKA (reference sequence). In nucleotides, the CDR3 is TGCAGTGCTAGTCCCCAGGGGATTGAAGCTTTCTTT. It specifies CSASPQGIEAFF.

Judged by abundance, this clone is medium-sized. The rearrangement joins TRBV24-1 to TRBJ2-2, with TRBD2 matching 11 bases. CDR3 size: 15 residues. CDR1 and CDR2 from the germline V gene are KGHDR and SFDVKD. After removal of 6 bases from V and 5 bases from J, the junction contained 4 bases not matched to a gene. The CDR3 loop is CATSSRTSGTGELFF. CDR3 coding DNA: TGTGCCACCAGTTCCCGGACTAGCGGGACCGGGGAGCTGTTTTTT.

The rearrangement joins TRBV9 to TRBJ1-2; D possibly corresponds to TRBD1 (5 bases). With 4 bases removed from V and 6 bases from J, the gap between germline ends came to 13 bases. CDR1 is SGDLS, CDR2 YYNGEE, per germline. This CDR3 spans 13 amino acids. CDR3 bases: TGTGCCAGCAGCCCGTGGGGAGGGGATGGCTACACCTTC. Protein sequence: CASSPWGGDGYTF.

The V gene is TRBV19, the J gene TRBJ1-3; weak D call: TRBD1 (5 bases). CDR1 is LNHDA, CDR2 SQIVND, per germline (reference sequence). There are 15 residues in the CDR3. V was trimmed by 7 bases and J by 2 bases, leaving 15 bases between them. The CDR3 protein is CASTVGRATGNTIYF. CDR3 nucleotides: TGTGCCAGTACGGTAGGCAGGGCGACTGGAAACACCATATATTTT. Full variable domain (rest looked up from reference TRBV19 and TRBJ1-3): DGGITQSPKYLFRKEGQNVTLSCEQNLNHDAMYWYRQDPGQGLRLIYYSQIVNDFQKGDIAEGYSVSREKKESFPLTVTSAQKNPTAFYLCASTVGRATGNTIYFGEGSWLTVV.

The genes are TRBV11-2 and TRBJ2-1; TRBD2 matches at 11 bases. V was clipped by 5 bases and J by 4 bases; unmatched bases: 7. The germline V gene has CDR1 SGHAT and CDR2 FQNNGV. The CDR3 contains 16 residues. The CDR3 reads CASSHKLAGAYNEQFF. CDR3 DNA sequence: TGTGCCAGCAGCCATAAACTAGCGGGGGCGTACAATGAGCAGTTCTTC.

The chain has TRBV5-1 and TRBJ2-1, with 9 nucleotides matching TRBD1. This CDR3 region has 15 residues. V dropped 1 base and J dropped 6; count of bases not matched to a gene: 5. Germline CDR1 SGHRS, CDR2 YFSETQ. CDR3 protein: CASSLRDRVTNEQFF. The CDR3 DNA sequence: TGCGCCAGCAGCTTGAGGGACAGGGTTACCAATGAGCAGTTCTTC.

The chain carries TRBV28 and TRBJ1-1, with 11 bases identical to TRBD1. Germline loops: CDR1 MDHEN, CDR2 SYDVKM. The V segment lost 6 bases and the J segment 3 bases; nucleotides outside the gene matches: 9. This CDR3 is 16 amino acids long. CDR3 nucleotides: TGTGCCAGCAGGCGGACAGGGGGCCAGGAGGACACTGAAGCTTTCTTT. Translation gives CASRRTGGQEDTEAFF.

V gene TRBV6-5 combines with J gene TRBJ1-3; a weak D match, TRBD1 (5 bases). CDR1 is MNHEY and CDR2 is SVGAGI in the germline V gene. The CDR3 covers 15 residues. The ends were cut back, 5 bases at V and 0 bases at J, with 11 bases in the middle. DNA for the CDR3: TGTGCCAGCAGTCCCCGACAGATCTCTGGAAACACCATATATTTT. Translating it yields CASSPRQISGNTIYF.

The chain recombines TRBV9 with TRBJ1-6; 10 bases are a match to TRBD1. This CDR3 contains 16 residues. Unmatched junction bases numbered 10, after V lost 3 bases and J lost 10 bases. Germline values: CDR1 SGDLS, CDR2 YYNGEE. The CDR3 DNA reads as TGTGCCAGCAGCGCTGGTTGGGGACAGGGGCAGTCACCCCTCCACTTT. Its protein product is CASSAGWGQGQSPLHF. Complete variable domain (other parts from reference TRBV9 and TRBJ1-6): DSGVTQTPKHLITATGQRVTLRCSPRSGDLSVYWYQQSLDQGLQFLIQYYNGEERAKGNILERFSAQQFPDLHSELNLSSLELGDSALYFCASSAGWGQGQSPLHFGNGTRLTVT.

This chain links TRBV5-8 with TRBJ2-5; possible D gene TRBD2, 5 bases. The CDR3 covers 13 residues. The V end lost 6 bases, the J end lost 3 bases, and 12 bases lay between the germline ends. Germline CDR1 and CDR2: SGHTS and YDEGEE. The CDR3 sequence: CASTPRGKETQYF. The CDR3 nucleotides are TGTGCCAGCACCCCACGGGGTAAAGAGACCCAGTACTTC.

The chain has TRBV15 and TRBJ2-7; 10 bases agree with TRBD2. Trimming took 0 bases from V and 5 from J; bases not matched to a gene: 10. Looked up from germline, CDR1 is LNHNV and CDR2 is YYDKDF (reference sequence). CDR3 size: 17 residues. Here the CDR3 DNA reads TGTGCCACCAGCAGAGAAGGACGTAGCGGGAGGACCCACGAGCAGTACTTC. This codes for CATSREGRSGRTHEQYF. Drawing the rest from reference TRBV15 and TRBJ2-7, the complete variable domain is DAMVIQNPRYQVTQFGKPVTLSCSQTLNHNVMYWYQQKSSQAPKLLFHYYDKDFNNEADTPDNFQSRRPNTSFCFLDIRSPGLGDTAMYLCATSREGRSGRTHEQYFGPGTRLTVT.

DNA for the CDR3: TGTGCCAGTAGTATAGACTGGGGCATACCTAACTATGGCTACACCTTC. This codes for CASSIDWGIPNYGYTF. The chain couples TRBV19 to TRBJ1-2; D is possibly TRBD1 (5 bases). Germline assignment: CDR1 LNHDA and CDR2 SQIVND (reference sequence). This CDR3 contains 16 residues. Trimming removed 0 bases from V and 0 bases from J, with 11 bases in between.

V gene TRBV9 combines with J gene TRBJ2-1; tentatively, D is TRBD2 (6 bases). Per germline, CDR1 SGDLS and CDR2 YYNGEE. The CDR3 runs 17 residues. V lost 6 bases, J lost 5 bases, and 24 bases lay in between. CDR3 in DNA: TGTGCCAGCACCCCGTGGGGGGAGGTCTCCCGTCACAATGAGCAGTTCTTC. Translated: CASTPWGEVSRHNEQFF.

The rearrangement links TRBV28 to TRBJ2-2; maybe TRBD2 (6 bases). This CDR3 is 17 amino acids long. Looked up from germline, CDR1 is MDHEN and CDR2 is SYDVKM. V lost 1 base to trimming and J lost 3 bases, with 15 bases between them. CDR3 region: CASSLLEATGDTGELFF. The CDR3 nucleotides read TGTGCCAGCAGTTTATTAGAGGCAACGGGGGACACCGGGGAGCTGTTTTTT.

The chain uses TRBV6-5 and TRBJ1-1; 7 bases fit TRBD1. Germline CDR1 reads MNHEY; CDR2 reads SVGAGI. After removal of 7 bases from V and 7 bases from J, the junction contained 12 bases not matched to a gene. The CDR3 extends over 14 amino acids. CDR3 DNA: TGTGCCAGCAAGGACGGGACAGAGAAATATGAAGCTTTCTTT. Protein product: CASKDGTEKYEAFF.

The V call is TRBV29-1, the J call TRBJ2-7, with TRBD1 matching 9 bases. This CDR3 is 15 amino acids long. V was pared by 4 bases and J by 3 bases, with 10 bases of the junction left unmatched. The germline V gene encodes CDR1 SQVTM and CDR2 ANQGSEA. The CDR3 loop reads CSVAPPGQGNYEQYF. The CDR3 DNA sequence: TGCAGCGTTGCCCCCCCGGGACAGGGTAACTACGAGCAGTACTTC.

This chain joins TRBV7-6 and TRBJ1-5; TRBD1 aligns across 9 bases. Per germline, CDR1 SGHVS and CDR2 FNYEAQ. V gave up 2 bases and J gave up 8 bases; unmatched junction bases: 7. This CDR3 is 15 amino acids long. CDR3 amino acids: CASSLNRGRVEPQHF. In DNA form, the CDR3 reads TGTGCCAGCAGCTTAAACAGGGGGCGAGTAGAGCCCCAGCATTTT.

The chain uses TRBV19 and TRBJ2-1; 8 nucleotides align to TRBD2. Trimming cost V 1 base and J 2 bases; bases outside gene matches: 4. Germline V gene sequence: CDR1 LNHDA, CDR2 SQIVND (reference sequence). This CDR3 spans 16 amino acids. CDR3 bases: TGTGCCAGTAGTATAGCGGGAGGGCGCCCCTACAATGAGCAGTTCTTC. Translated, it gives CASSIAGGRPYNEQFF.

The rearrangement uses TRBV7-2 and TRBJ2-3; 11 bases agree with TRBD2. The CDR3 consists of 16 residues. The germline V gene has CDR1 SGHTA and CDR2 FQGNSA. The trim removed 5 bases at V and 1 base at J, leaving 5 bases unmatched. CDR3 loop: CASSLTSGGRTDTQYF. CDR3 coding DNA: TGTGCCAGCAGCCTTACTAGCGGGGGTCGCACAGATACGCAGTATTTT. The whole variable domain, filled in from reference TRBV7-2 and TRBJ2-3, reads GAGVSQSPSNKVTEKGKDVELRCDPISGHTALYWYRQSLGQGLEFLIYFQGNSAPDKSGLPSDRFSAERTGGSVSTLTIQRTQQEDSAVYLCASSLTSGGRTDTQYFGPGTRLTVL.

The gene calls are TRBV19 and TRBJ2-2; tentative D call: TRBD1 (5 bases). Trimming removed 7 bases at V and 1 base at J, with 10 bases between. CDR3 length: 14 residues. The V gene's germline CDR1 is LNHDA and CDR2 SQIVND (reference sequence). CDR3 in DNA: TGTGCCAGTACCGTTGACAGGAACACCGGGGAGCTGTTTTTT. Its protein is CASTVDRNTGELFF. The variable domain in full, with the rest retrieved from reference TRBV19 and TRBJ2-2, is DGGITQSPKYLFRKEGQNVTLSCEQNLNHDAMYWYRQDPGQGLRLIYYSQIVNDFQKGDIAEGYSVSREKKESFPLTVTSAQKNPTAFYLCASTVDRNTGELFFGEGSRLTVL.

This chain links TRBV9 with TRBJ2-3; perhaps TRBD2 as D (7 bases). The CDR3 spans 16 residues. The germline V and J ends were trimmed by 0 bases and 1 base, with 12 bases remaining between them. The germline V gene encodes CDR1 SGDLS and CDR2 YYNGEE. The CDR3 bases are TGTGCCAGCAGCGTAGGAGGGGGGGCGGGCACAGATACGCAGTATTTT. Translating it yields CASSVGGGAGTDTQYF.

This chain joins TRBV19 and TRBJ2-3; 8 bases match TRBD2. Germline CDR1 LNHDA, CDR2 SQIVND (reference sequence). V was clipped by 9 bases and J by 3 bases; unmatched bases: 2. The CDR3 is 12 amino acids. The CDR3 sequence: CASGRGTDTQYF. CDR3 sequence (DNA): TGTGCCAGCGGGAGGGGAACAGATACGCAGTATTTT.

This clone was seen only once. The chain employs TRBV5-1 and TRBJ1-4, with 10 bases matching TRBD1. The CDR3 is made up of 16 amino acids. The V and J ends lost 3 bases and 8 bases, in that order; junction bases with no gene match: 10. The V gene's germline CDR1 is SGHRS and CDR2 YFSETQ. CDR3 protein: CASSWTGQGTGEKLFF. The DNA for the CDR3 is TGCGCCAGCAGCTGGACGGGACAGGGGACAGGGGAAAAACTGTTTTTT.

In its sample, this clone was seen once. The rearrangement uses TRBV11-2 and TRBJ1-4; D may be TRBD1 (6 bases). With 0 bases removed from V and 8 bases from J, the gap between germline ends came to 13 bases. CDR3 length: 15 amino acids. The germline V gene has CDR1 SGHAT and CDR2 FQNNGV. CDR3 bases: TGTGCCAGCAGCTTAGATGGGACATCATTCGAAAAACTGTTTTTT. Its protein is CASSLDGTSFEKLFF.

The V and J genes are TRBV29-1 and TRBJ2-7; TRBD2 matches at 8 bases. Per germline, CDR1 SQVTM and CDR2 ANQGSEA. The CDR3 sequence is 14 residues long. The J segment lost 2 bases and the V segment lost 0 bases, leaving 3 bases of the junction unmatched. The CDR3 loop is CSVEERAGAYEQYF. As DNA, the CDR3 is TGCAGCGTTGAAGAACGAGCGGGGGCCTACGAGCAGTACTTC.

This clone occurred a few times. The V gene is TRBV3-1 (or the pseudogene TRBV3-2), the J gene TRBJ1-1; no reliable D call. CDR1 is LGHDT and CDR2 is YNNKEL in the germline V gene (reference sequence). CDR3 length: 14 amino acids. V lost 4 bases and J lost 7, with 16 bases in between. CDR3 nucleotides: TGTGCCAGCAGCCTCGGACTGGCGAGGGTTGAAGCTTTCTTT. Translation gives CASSLGLARVEAFF.

The rearrangement links TRBV28 to TRBJ2-1; 8 nucleotides align to TRBD2. The CDR3 totals 15 residues. J lost 5 bases, V lost 6 bases, and 9 bases had no gene match. Germline-derived CDR1 and CDR2 are MDHEN and SYDVKM. The CDR3 region is CASSSGGLTNNEQFF. DNA for the CDR3: TGTGCCAGCAGCTCGGGGGGGTTGACTAACAATGAGCAGTTCTTC. The whole variable domain, filled in from reference TRBV28 and TRBJ2-1, reads DVKVTQSSRYLVKRTGEKVFLECVQDMDHENMFWYRQDPGLGLRLIYFSYDVKMKEKGDIPEGYSVSREKKERFSLILESASTNQTSMYLCASSSGGLTNNEQFFGPGTRLTVL.

The chain is built from TRBV7-9 and TRBJ2-1; TRBD2 aligns across 10 bases. V gave up 5 bases and J gave up 9 bases; unmatched junction bases: 7. Germline CDR1 is SEHNR and CDR2 is FQNEAQ (reference sequence). The CDR3 is 14 residues long. CDR3 DNA: TGTGCCAGCAGCCAAACCGGGACTAGCGTTGAGCAGTTCTTC. Protein product: CASSQTGTSVEQFF.